The 18 T cell receptor beta chains listed next were all sequenced from one sample in a study of circulating and synovial CD4+ cells in juvenile arthritis. This table comes from immunoSEQ multiplex PCR, and its TCRdb copy is limited to in-frame clones, with some not included. The sample carries around 35,000 clones, about 95% recorded once. Sequenced: CD4+ T cells from blood. Every receptor here comes from a human donor with juvenile idiopathic arthritis.

The chain is built from TRBV11-3 and TRBJ2-1, with D possibly being TRBD2 (7 bases). The V end lost 5 bases, the J end lost 5 bases, and 16 bases lay between the germline ends. Germline CDR1 is SGHNT and CDR2 is YENEEA. CDR3 length: 15 amino acids. The CDR3 loop is CASSHRAGEDNEQFF. The CDR3 DNA reads TGTGCCAGCAGCCACAGGGCGGGAGAGGACAATGAGCAGTTCTTC.

This sequence joins TRBV9 and TRBJ1-4, with 7 bases identical to TRBD1. V trimming: 3 bases; J trimming: 2 bases; junction bases outside the gene matches: 7. Germline-derived CDR1 and CDR2 are SGDLS and YYNGEE. CDR3 length equals 16 residues. Written as DNA, the CDR3 is TGTGCCAGCAGCGCAAACTCGGGACAGACTAATGAAAAACTGTTTTTT. Translating it yields CASSANSGQTNEKLFF.

The rearrangement links TRBV29-1 to TRBJ2-7; D is perhaps TRBD1 (7 bases). Germline V gene data show CDR1 as SQVTM and CDR2 as ANQGSEA. V lost 3 bases to trimming and J lost 2 bases, with 14 bases between them. This CDR3 is 14 amino acids long. For the CDR3, the DNA is TGCAGCGTTGAGGGGGGTCAGGGGGCCTACGAGCAGTACTTC. This encodes CSVEGGQGAYEQYF.

The genes are TRBV15 and TRBJ1-1; 7 nucleotides match TRBD1. Germline trimming cut 0 bases from V and 7 bases from J; bases unmatched to any gene: 5. The CDR3 sequence is 14 residues long. The germline gives CDR1 LNHNV, CDR2 YYDKDF (reference sequence). The CDR3 spells CATSRDRTGLEAFF. For the CDR3, the DNA is TGTGCCACCAGCAGAGATCGGACAGGCCTTGAAGCTTTCTTT.

This chain connects TRBV18 to TRBJ2-1, with 7 bases lining up with TRBD2. J gave up 8 bases and V 1 base, and 8 bases lay outside the gene matches. CDR1 KGHSH and CDR2 LQKENI come from the germline V gene. The CDR3 sequence is 15 residues long. The CDR3 region has the DNA TGTGCCAGCTCACCACGAATGGGCGGGAGCTATGAGCAGTTCTTC. Amino acid sequence: CASSPRMGGSYEQFF.

This clone showed up just once. CDR3: CAWSVGRARGEAFF. As DNA, the CDR3 is TGTGCCTGGAGTGTCGGCAGGGCCAGGGGGGAAGCTTTCTTT. The rearrangement joins TRBV30 to TRBJ1-1; 7 bases align to TRBD1. CDR3 length: 14 amino acids. The germline V gene encodes CDR1 GTSNPN and CDR2 SVGIG (reference sequence). Losses at the gene ends were 0 bases for V and 8 bases for J; bases not matched to a gene: 9.

The sample holds one count of this clone. This rearrangement joins TRBV5-1 to TRBJ1-3; D unresolved. V lost 3 bases to trimming and J lost 4 bases, with 11 bases between them. There are 14 residues in the CDR3. Looked up from germline, CDR1 is SGHRS and CDR2 is YFSETQ. CDR3 region: CASSSGGTGNTIYF. CDR3 nucleotides: TGCGCCAGCAGCTCCGGAGGCACGGGAAACACCATATATTTT.

Only one count was recorded for this clone. The chain combines TRBV7-2 with TRBJ1-1; TRBD1 agrees at 7 bases. This CDR3 has 16 amino acids. Per the germline V gene, CDR1 is SGHTA and CDR2 is FQGNSA. The V and J ends lost 1 base and 2 bases, in that order; junction bases with no gene match: 7. CDR3 bases: TGTGCCAGCAGCTTAGAGGCAGGGGGTTTTAACACTGAAGCTTTCTTT. Translated, it gives CASSLEAGGFNTEAFF.

The chain couples TRBV7-2 to TRBJ1-3; 10 bases map to TRBD1. The CDR3 has 16 amino acids. Trimming cost V 5 bases and J 3 bases; bases outside gene matches: 7. The germline gives CDR1 SGHTA, CDR2 FQGNSA. CDR3: CASSRRQGAGGNTIYF. The CDR3 nucleotides are TGTGCCAGCAGCCGGAGACAGGGGGCGGGTGGAAACACCATATATTTT.

This rearrangement joins TRBV29-1 to TRBJ1-1, with 9 bases aligning to TRBD1. CDR3 length: 15 amino acids. Germline V gene data show CDR1 as SQVTM and CDR2 as ANQGSEA. The V and J ends lost 4 bases and 4 bases, in that order; junction bases with no gene match: 10. CDR3 protein: CSVAYTGGRGTEAFF. CDR3 in DNA: TGCAGCGTTGCATATACAGGGGGCCGAGGCACTGAAGCTTTCTTT.

V gene TRBV7-9 combines with J gene TRBJ2-7, with D perhaps TRBD2 (6 bases). The CDR3 sequence is 14 residues long. V dropped 3 bases and J dropped 3 bases, with 12 bases sitting between them. Germline CDR1 reads SEHNR; CDR2 reads FQNEAQ (reference sequence). CDR3 sequence reads: CASSFGDLNYEQYF. The CDR3 nucleotides read TGTGCCAGCAGCTTCGGGGACTTGAACTACGAGCAGTACTTC. Combining the CDR3 with reference TRBV7-9 and TRBJ2-7 gives the whole variable domain DTGVSQNPRHKITKRGQNVTFRCDPISEHNRLYWYRQTLGQGPEFLTYFQNEAQLEKSRLLSDRFSAERPKGSFSTLEIQRTEQGDSAMYLCASSFGDLNYEQYFGPGTRLTVT.

V usage is TRBV27 and J usage is TRBJ1-5; D may be TRBD1 (5 bases). CDR3 length equals 15 residues. CDR1 is MNHEY and CDR2 is SMNVEV in the germline V gene (reference sequence). V lost 2 bases and J lost 2, with 10 bases in between. The CDR3 spells CASSLQGGGNQPQHF. CDR3 DNA sequence: TGTGCCAGCAGTTTACAGGGAGGGGGCAATCAGCCCCAGCATTTT.

This clone was seen only once. This rearrangement joins TRBV2 to TRBJ1-1; D is possibly TRBD1 (5 bases). V lost 7 bases and J lost 2, with 20 bases in between. This CDR3 spans 16 amino acids. In germline, CDR1 is SNHLY, CDR2 FYNNEI. CDR3 protein: CASIQDSGGGNTEAFF. For the CDR3, the DNA is TGTGCCAGCATACAGGACTCTGGGGGGGGAAACACTGAAGCTTTCTTT.

This chain connects TRBV30 to TRBJ1-6; D perhaps matches TRBD1 (5 bases). V shed 3 bases and J shed 0 bases, with 18 bases lying between them. CDR3 size: 18 residues. Germline values: CDR1 GTSNPN, CDR2 SVGIG (reference sequence). For the CDR3, the DNA is TGTGCCTGGAGAATTGGGCAGGGAATGAGCTCCTATAATTCACCCCTCCACTTT. Translated: CAWRIGQGMSSYNSPLHF.

This clone has only one observation. This chain uses TRBV28 with TRBJ1-1, with D maybe TRBD1 (6 bases). The germline V and J ends were trimmed by 5 bases and 3 bases, with 16 bases remaining between them. Per the germline V gene, CDR1 is MDHEN and CDR2 is SYDVKM. The CDR3 is made up of 15 amino acids. This CDR3 reads CASSPHDRLYTEAFF. In DNA, the CDR3 is TGTGCCAGCAGTCCGCACGACAGGTTGTACACTGAAGCTTTCTTT.

The sample holds one count of this clone. The chain couples TRBV7-7 to TRBJ1-1, with D unresolved. CDR3 size: 13 residues. Germline CDR1 reads SSHAT; CDR2 reads FNYEAQ (reference sequence). V dropped 3 bases and J dropped 2 bases, with 7 bases sitting between them. CDR3 amino acids: CASSFAENTEAFF. The CDR3 DNA sequence: TGTGCCAGCAGCTTCGCGGAAAACACTGAAGCTTTCTTT.

This clone appeared a single time. The chain joins TRBV5-1 to TRBJ1-6; 7 bases line up with TRBD1. Trimming removed 4 bases from V and 7 bases from J; junction bases left unmatched: 8. Germline assignment: CDR1 SGHRS and CDR2 YFSETQ. This CDR3 contains 15 residues. The CDR3 DNA reads as TGCGCCAGCAGCACGCAGGGACAGCCGAATTCACCCCTCCACTTT. This sequence encodes CASSTQGQPNSPLHF.

This sequence joins TRBV21-1 and TRBJ2-3; the DNA was not compared with TRBD2, the D call given in the table. TRBV21-1 is an annotated pseudogene. This CDR3 region has 16 residues. The CDR3 DNA is TGTGCCAGCAGCACCCGGGGGGAAGGGATGCGCGATACGCAGTATTTT. Translation gives CASSTRGEGMRDTQYF.